This record covers a single T cell receptor beta chain. What it binds is unknown. A much larger clone lies one base from this, so it may be a read error. Lactation, pregnancy, uncontrolled infections and other autoimmune diseases were all grounds for excluding patients. The CDR3 loop spans 16 amino acids. CDR1 ENHRY and CDR2 SYGVKD come from the germline V gene. V was pared by 2 bases and J by 4 bases, with 8 bases of the junction left unmatched. TCR beta CDR3 regions were amplified from RNA transcripts. Amplification began with first-round RT-PCR using HTBI primers, then second-round multiplex PCR was performed. One entry per CDR3 protein, called by TCRdb with MiXCR from the multiplex PCR reads. This sample carries around 590,000 distinct CDR3 sequences, less than 40% of them seen once, and the ten largest clones take about 4.6%. The data originate from a study of Graves' ophthalmopathy and Graves' hyperthyroidism. At the level of the study: Hyperthyroidism showing no ophthalmopathy within 18 months of follow-up was stable.

General study results and limits: As the model predicted ophthalmopathy progression, it achieved a sensitivity of 70% to 71% and a specificity of roughly 73%. In blood, most expanded thyroid clonotypes above 0.001 frequency were also detected.

The receptor was isolated from an adult man with Graves' hyperthyroidism. Source material: peripheral blood or thyroid tissue (not recorded which). This chain connects TRBV10-3 to TRBJ2-5; the match to TRBD1 covers 9 bases. This CDR3 reads CAISEPRDRVTETQYF. The CDR3 bases are TGTGCCATCAGTGAGCCCCGGGACAGGGTAACAGAGACCCAGTACTTC.